One and the same sample provided the 8 T cell receptor beta chains below, sequenced in a study of immune heterogeneity within non-small cell lung tumors (dated by TCRdb to the late 2010s). The sample was run on a HiSeq X Ten. The TCR beta CDR3 region was amplified with a multiplex PCR system, in which a first round of around 11 cycles was run using 32 V-gene forward and 13 J-gene reverse primers. TCRdb cleaned the public reads at Q25 with fastp, built clones with MiXCR and kept in-frame beta chains. All rows with the same CDR3 protein become a single entry with the most common DNA and genes. Across this sample there are fewer than 11,000 distinct CDR3 sequences, with roughly 29% seen only once. The top ten clones comprise 25% to 30% of the sample. For the TCR template, genomic DNA was extracted from bulk tumor tissue, and approximately 600 ng of gDNA was amplified for each sample. During surgery, multiple biopsies were taken from each primary tumor and placed as far apart as possible within the tumor mass. Patients in the study cohort, which was described as untreated, were newly diagnosed NSCLC cases going through curative surgery.

Sample: lung tumor tissue. Every receptor here comes from a woman between 50 and 59 years old with non-small cell lung cancer.

This clonotype came up many times. This chain joins TRBV9 and TRBJ1-2, with 11 bases that match TRBD1. V gave up 0 bases and J gave up 4 bases; unmatched junction bases: 2. There are 15 residues in the CDR3. The germline gives CDR1 SGDLS, CDR2 YYNGEE. The CDR3 region is CASSVGGTGGYGYTF. The CDR3 DNA follows: TGTGCCAGCAGCGTAGGCGGGACAGGGGGCTATGGCTACACCTTC.

This clonotype was observed a few times. This chain links TRBV4-1 with TRBJ1-2; 9 bases are shared with TRBD1. The junction had 5 bases not matched to a gene; V was cut back by 4 bases and J by 2 bases. The CDR3 totals 15 residues. In germline, CDR1 is MGHRA, CDR2 YSYEKL. This chain's CDR3 is CASSRPGTGNYGYTF. The CDR3 DNA is TGCGCCAGCAGCCGTCCCGGGACAGGGAACTATGGCTACACCTTC.

This chain connects TRBV30 to TRBJ2-1, with 8 bases lining up with TRBD2. This CDR3 has 15 amino acids. The trim removed 2 bases at V and 5 bases at J, leaving 8 bases unmatched. Germline V lookup: CDR1 GTSNPN, CDR2 SVGIG (reference sequence). The CDR3 DNA sequence: TGTGCCTGGAGTCCCTGGGGACTAGACGACAATGAGCAGTTCTTC. Translated, it gives CAWSPWGLDDNEQFF.

This clonotype was picked up many times. The chain employs TRBV9 and TRBJ2-6; D is unclear. The CDR3 totals 16 residues. The germline gives CDR1 SGDLS, CDR2 YYNGEE. Trimming took off 3 bases at V and 0 bases at J, with 10 bases between the two ends. The CDR3 DNA is TGTGCCAGCAGCGAGTCTTACAACTCTGGGGCCAACGTCCTGACTTTC. Protein: CASSESYNSGANVLTF.

In its sample, this clonotype ranks as medium-sized (0.01 to 0.1%). The chain couples TRBV7-8 to TRBJ1-1; the D is unclear. This CDR3 region has 14 residues. Trimming stripped 5 bases from V and 1 base from J, with 11 bases between. Looked up from germline, CDR1 is SGHVS and CDR2 is FQNEAQ. The DNA for the CDR3 is TGTGCCAGCAGCCAAAGTGTTGGGAACACTGAAGCTTTCTTT. Translation: CASSQSVGNTEAFF.

As for this clonotype: This CDR3 fails to terminate in the conserved phenylalanine or tryptophan, so it likely reflects a read error. It is unclear where the CDR3 begins or ends on the DNA, so no DNA is shown, and the CDR3 is as TCRdb lists it. V gene TRBV28 combines with J gene TRBJ2-3; the table assigns TRBD2, which was not confirmed against the DNA. The CDR3 comprises 17 residues, both ends counted. Germline-derived CDR1 and CDR2 are MDHEN and SYDVKM. The CDR3 sequence: CASSLIRDWNYEQYFGP.

This clonotype occurred many times. V is TRBV20-1 and J is TRBJ2-3; TRBD1 is a possible D gene (7 bases). This CDR3 comprises 10 residues. Germline CDR1 reads DFQATT; CDR2 reads SNEGSKA (reference sequence). CDR3 residues: CTSGGDTQYF. CDR3 sequence (DNA): TGCACCTCAGGGGGGGATACGCAGTATTTT.

This clonotype was recorded many times. CDR3 loop: CASSPGQVNQPQHF. CDR3 nucleotides: TGTGCCAGTTCTCCGGGACAGGTCAATCAGCCCCAGCATTTT. The rearrangement uses TRBV19 and TRBJ1-5; 8 bases line up with TRBD1. CDR3 size: 14 residues. CDR1 is LNHDA and CDR2 is SQIVND in the germline V gene (reference sequence). The V segment lost 8 bases and the J segment 3 bases; nucleotides outside the gene matches: 6.